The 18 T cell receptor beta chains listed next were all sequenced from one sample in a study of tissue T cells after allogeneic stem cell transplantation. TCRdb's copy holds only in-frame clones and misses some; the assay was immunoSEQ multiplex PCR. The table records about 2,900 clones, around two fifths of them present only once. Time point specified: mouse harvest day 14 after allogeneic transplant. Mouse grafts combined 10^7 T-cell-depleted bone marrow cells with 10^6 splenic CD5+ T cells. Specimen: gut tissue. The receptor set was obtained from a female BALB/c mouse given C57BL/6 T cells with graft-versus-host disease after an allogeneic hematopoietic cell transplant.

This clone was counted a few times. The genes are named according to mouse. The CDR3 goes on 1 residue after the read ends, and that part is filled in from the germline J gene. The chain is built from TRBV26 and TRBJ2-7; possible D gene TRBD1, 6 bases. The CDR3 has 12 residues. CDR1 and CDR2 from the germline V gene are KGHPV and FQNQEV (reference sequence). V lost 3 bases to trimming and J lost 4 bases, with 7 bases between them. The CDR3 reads CASSLQGYEQYF. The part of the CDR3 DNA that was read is TGTGCCAGCAGTCTCCAGGGGTATGAACAGTAC.

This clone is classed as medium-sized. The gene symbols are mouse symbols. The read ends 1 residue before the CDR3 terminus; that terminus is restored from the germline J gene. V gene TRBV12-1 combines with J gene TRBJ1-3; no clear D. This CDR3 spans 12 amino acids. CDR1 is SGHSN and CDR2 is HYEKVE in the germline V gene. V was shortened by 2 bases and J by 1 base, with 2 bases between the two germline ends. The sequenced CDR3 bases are TGTGCCAGCTCTCCCTCTGGAAATACGCTCTAT. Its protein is CASSPSGNTLY. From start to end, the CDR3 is CASSPSGNTLYF.

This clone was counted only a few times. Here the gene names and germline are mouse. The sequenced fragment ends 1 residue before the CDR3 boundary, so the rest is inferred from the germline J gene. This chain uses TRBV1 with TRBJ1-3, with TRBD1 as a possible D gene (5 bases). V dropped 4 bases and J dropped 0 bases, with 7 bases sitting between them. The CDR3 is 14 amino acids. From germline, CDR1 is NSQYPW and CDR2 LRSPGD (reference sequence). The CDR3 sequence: CTCSGQTSGNTLYF. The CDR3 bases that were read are TGCACCTGCAGTGGACAGACTTCTGGAAATACGCTCTAT.

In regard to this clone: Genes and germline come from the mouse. CDR3 DNA (partial): TGTGCCAGCAGGAGGGACAGGGACACAGAAGTCTTC. It translates to CASRRDRDTEVF. From start to end, the CDR3 is CASRRDRDTEVFF. V gene TRBV26 combines with J gene TRBJ1-1, with 9 bases identical to TRBD1. The sequence runs out 1 residue before the end of the CDR3; the remainder is reconstructed from the germline J gene. J lost 3 bases, V lost 6 bases, and 2 bases had no gene match. CDR1 KGHPV and CDR2 FQNQEV come from the germline V gene (reference sequence). The CDR3 is made up of 13 amino acids.

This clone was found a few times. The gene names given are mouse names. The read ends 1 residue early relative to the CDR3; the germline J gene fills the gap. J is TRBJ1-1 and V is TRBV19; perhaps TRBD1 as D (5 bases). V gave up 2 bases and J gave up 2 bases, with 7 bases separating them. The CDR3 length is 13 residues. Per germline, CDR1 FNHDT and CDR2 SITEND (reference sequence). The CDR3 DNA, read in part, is TGTGCCAGCAGTATTAGGGACAACACAGAAGTCTTC. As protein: CASSIRDNTEVF. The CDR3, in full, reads CASSIRDNTEVFF.

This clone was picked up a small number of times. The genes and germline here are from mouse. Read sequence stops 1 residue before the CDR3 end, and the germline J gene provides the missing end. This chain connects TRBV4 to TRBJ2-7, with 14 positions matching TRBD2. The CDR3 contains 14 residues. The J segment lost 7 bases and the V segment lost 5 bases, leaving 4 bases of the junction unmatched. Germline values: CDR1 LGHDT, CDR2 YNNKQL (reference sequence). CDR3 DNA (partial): TGTGCCAGCAGCCCGGGACTGGGGGGGCGAGAACAGTAC. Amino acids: CASSPGLGGREQY. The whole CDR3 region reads CASSPGLGGREQYF.

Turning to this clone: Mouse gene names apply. Here the CDR3 reads CASSLVINQDTQYF. The DNA read from the CDR3 is TGTGCCAGCTCTCTCGTCATTAACCAAGACACCCAGTAC. V usage is TRBV12-2 and J usage is TRBJ2-5; D gene uncertain. The sequenced fragment ends 1 residue before the CDR3 boundary, so the rest is inferred from the germline J gene. The CDR3 loop spans 14 amino acids. The V gene lost 0 bases and the J gene lost 0 bases, with 6 bases spanning the gap. Per germline, CDR1 SGHLS and CDR2 HYDKME.

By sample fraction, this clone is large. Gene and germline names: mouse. The CDR3 loop reads CASSLGGSSYEQYF. Partial CDR3 DNA: TGTGCCAGCAGCTTAGGGGGGAGCTCCTATGAACAGTAC. The rearrangement joins TRBV3 to TRBJ2-7; D possibly uses TRBD1 or TRBD2 (5 bases each). The read falls 1 residue short of the CDR3 end, and the missing part is taken from the germline J gene. The CDR3 has 14 amino acids. Trimming left V 1 base short and J 0 bases short, with 7 bases between. The germline CDR1 and CDR2 sequences are SNHLY and FYNGKV (reference sequence). Supplemented by reference TRBV3 and TRBJ2-7, the full variable domain reads GPKVLQIPSHQIIDMGQMVTLNCDPVSNHLYFYWYKQILGQQMEFLVNFYNGKVMEKSKLFKDQFSVERPDGSYFTLKIQPTALEDSAVYFCASSLGGSSYEQYFGPGTRLTVL.

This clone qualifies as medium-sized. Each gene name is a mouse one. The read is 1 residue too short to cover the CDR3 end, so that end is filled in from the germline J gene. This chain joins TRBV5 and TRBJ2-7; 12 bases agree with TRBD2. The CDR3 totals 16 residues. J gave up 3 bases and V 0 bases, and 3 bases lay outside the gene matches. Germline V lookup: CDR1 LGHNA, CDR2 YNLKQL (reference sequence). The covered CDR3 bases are TGTGCCAGCAGCCAAGAGGGGACTGGGGGGTTCTATGAACAGTAC. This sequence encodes CASSQEGTGGFYEQY. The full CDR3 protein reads CASSQEGTGGFYEQYF.

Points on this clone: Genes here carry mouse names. CDR3 in amino acids: CASSPRDRGFSNERLFF. The covered CDR3 bases are TGTGCCAGCAGCCCCCGGGACAGGGGGTTTTCCAACGAAAGATTATTT. This rearrangement joins TRBV5 to TRBJ1-4, with 11 bases fitting TRBD1. The read halts 1 residue ahead of the CDR3 end, with the missing end drawn from the germline J gene. The CDR3 is made up of 17 amino acids. The V gene's germline CDR1 is LGHNA and CDR2 YNLKQL (reference sequence). V trimming: 4 bases; J trimming: 0 bases; junction bases outside the gene matches: 4.

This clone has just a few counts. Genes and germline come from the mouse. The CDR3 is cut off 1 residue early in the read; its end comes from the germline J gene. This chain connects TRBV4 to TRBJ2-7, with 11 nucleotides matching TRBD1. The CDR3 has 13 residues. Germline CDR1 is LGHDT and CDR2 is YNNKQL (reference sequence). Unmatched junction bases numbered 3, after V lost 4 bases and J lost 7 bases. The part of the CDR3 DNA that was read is TGTGCCAGCAGCTGGGACAGGGGGTGGGAACAGTAC. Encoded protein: CASSWDRGWEQY. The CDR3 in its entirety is CASSWDRGWEQYF.

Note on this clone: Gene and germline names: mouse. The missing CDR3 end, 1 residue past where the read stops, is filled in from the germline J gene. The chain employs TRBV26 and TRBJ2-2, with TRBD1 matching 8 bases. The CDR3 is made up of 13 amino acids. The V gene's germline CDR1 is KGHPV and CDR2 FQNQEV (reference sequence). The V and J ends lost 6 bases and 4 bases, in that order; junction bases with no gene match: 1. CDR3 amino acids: CASRTGVTGQLYF. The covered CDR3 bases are TGTGCCAGCAGGACAGGGGTCACCGGGCAGCTCTAC.

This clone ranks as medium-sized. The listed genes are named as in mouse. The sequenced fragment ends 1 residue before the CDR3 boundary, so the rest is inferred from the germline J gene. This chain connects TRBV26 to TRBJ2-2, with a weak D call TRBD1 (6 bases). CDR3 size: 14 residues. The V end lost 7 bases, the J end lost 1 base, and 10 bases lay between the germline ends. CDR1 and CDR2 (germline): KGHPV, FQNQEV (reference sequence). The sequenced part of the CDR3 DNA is TGTGCCAGCAACCGGGACAAAAACACCGGGCAGCTCTAC. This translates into CASNRDKNTGQLY. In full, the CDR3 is CASNRDKNTGQLYF.

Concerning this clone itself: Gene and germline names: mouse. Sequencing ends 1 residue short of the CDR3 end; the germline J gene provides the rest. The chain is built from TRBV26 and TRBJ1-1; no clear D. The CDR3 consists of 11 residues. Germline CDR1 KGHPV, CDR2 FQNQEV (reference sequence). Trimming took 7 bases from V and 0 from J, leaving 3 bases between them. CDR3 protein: CASTTNTEVFF. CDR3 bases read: TGTGCCAGCACAACAAACACAGAAGTCTTC.

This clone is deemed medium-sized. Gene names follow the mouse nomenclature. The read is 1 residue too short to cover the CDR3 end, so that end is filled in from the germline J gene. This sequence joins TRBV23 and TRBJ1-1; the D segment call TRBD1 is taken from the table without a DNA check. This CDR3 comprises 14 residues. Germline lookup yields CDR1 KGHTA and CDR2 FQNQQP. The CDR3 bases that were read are TGCTCCAGCAGTCCCCGGGACAGGGACACAGAAGTCTTC. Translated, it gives CSSSPRDRDTEVF. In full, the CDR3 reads CSSSPRDRDTEVFF.

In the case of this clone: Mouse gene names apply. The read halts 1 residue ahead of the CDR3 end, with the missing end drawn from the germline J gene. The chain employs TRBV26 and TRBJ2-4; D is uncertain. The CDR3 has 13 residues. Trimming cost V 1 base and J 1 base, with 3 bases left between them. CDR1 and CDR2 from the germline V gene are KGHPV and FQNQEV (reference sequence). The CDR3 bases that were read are TGTGCCAGCAGTCTGTTTGGTCAAAACACCTTGTAC. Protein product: CASSLFGQNTLY. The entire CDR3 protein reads CASSLFGQNTLYF.

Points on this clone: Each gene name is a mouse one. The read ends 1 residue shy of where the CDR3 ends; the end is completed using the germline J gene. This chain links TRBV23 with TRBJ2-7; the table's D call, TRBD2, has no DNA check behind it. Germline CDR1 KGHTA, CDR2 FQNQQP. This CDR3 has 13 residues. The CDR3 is CSSSQTGGYEQYF. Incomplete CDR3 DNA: TGCTCCAGCAGTCAAACTGGGGGGTATGAACAGTAC. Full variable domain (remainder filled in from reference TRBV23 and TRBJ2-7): DAAVTQKPRYLIKMKGQEAEMKCIPEKGHTAVFWYQQKQSKELKFLIYFQNQQPLDQIDMVKERFSAVCPSSSLCSLGIRTCEAEDSALYLCSSSQTGGYEQYFGPGTRLTVL.

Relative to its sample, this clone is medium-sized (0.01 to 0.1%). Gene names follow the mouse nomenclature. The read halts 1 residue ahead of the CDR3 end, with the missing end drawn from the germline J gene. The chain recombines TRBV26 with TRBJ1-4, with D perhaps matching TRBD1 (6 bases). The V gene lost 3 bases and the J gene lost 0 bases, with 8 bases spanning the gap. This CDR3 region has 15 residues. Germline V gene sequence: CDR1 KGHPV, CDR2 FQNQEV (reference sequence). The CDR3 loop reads CASSLRGVSNERLFF. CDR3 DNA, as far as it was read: TGTGCCAGCAGTCTCAGGGGCGTTTCCAACGAAAGATTATTT.